Detailed here is one T cell receptor beta chain. What it recognizes is unknown. 60 Vbeta and 13 Jbeta primers were used in PCR. The table came from immunoSEQ multiplex PCR; TCRdb's copy has only in-frame clones and leaves some out. The profile shows under 150,000 clones, about 64% of them singletons. The data stem from a study of cytomegalovirus exposure and HLA in healthy donors. Study at large: Among the 350 to 400 donors who were genotyped, roughly 86% fell in the genetic ancestry cluster that is associated with self-reported Caucasian donors.

Per the germline V gene, CDR1 is MNHEY and CDR2 is SMNVEV (reference sequence). This CDR3 spans 16 amino acids. V lost 5 bases and J lost 3; bases outside the gene matches: 7. Study-level findings and limits: The authors excluded some V segments, including TRBV6-2 and TRBV6-3, as indistinguishable. Altogether, 150 to 200 TCR beta chains were recorded as cytomegalovirus-associated. When analyzed later, a missense DCLRE1C variant was found to be linked to TCR beta V- and J-gene trimming.

Input material: PBMCs. This sequence was found in a woman in her 40s in good health and CMV-seronegative. The V and J genes are TRBV27 and TRBJ2-3; 11 bases fit TRBD2. The CDR3 sequence: CASSVLAGGGTDTQYF. As DNA, the CDR3 is TGTGCCAGCAGTGTTCTAGCGGGGGGTGGTACAGATACGCAGTATTTT.